This T cell receptor (beta chain) was sequenced during a study of T-cell reconstitution after alpha-beta-depleted transplantation in children. In its sample, this clonotype was seen many times. TCRbeta library preparation incorporated unique molecular identifiers. TCRdb called the PCR reads again in MiXCR, with one record for every CDR3 protein. The sample lists some 400,000 distinct CDR3 sequences, about 20% occurring once. The length of the CDR3 is 15 residues. The V gene's germline CDR1 is DFQATT and CDR2 SNEGSKA (reference sequence). Trimming at V came to 5 bases and at J to 5 bases, leaving 10 bases not matched to a gene.

The chain links TRBV20-1 to TRBJ2-1; 9 bases line up with TRBD1. The clonotype comes from a human donor who donated a stem cell graft to a child with acute myeloid leukemia. This sample comprised PBMCs from the stem cell graft donor, obtained from the stem cell graft. The CDR3, as DNA: TGCAGTGCTGGGACCGGGACAGGGTCCCACAATGAGCAGTTCTTC. It is translated as CSAGTGTGSHNEQFF.